This TCR beta chain was sequenced for a study of T-cell reconstitution after alpha-beta-depleted transplantation in children. Overall study results and limits: There were some patients whose high TCRbeta diversity at day 60 came from surviving recipient T cells and thymic progenitors. A year post-transplant, T-cell counts and diversity derived mostly from newly produced T cells.

The CDR3 has 12 residues. With V trimmed by 5 bases and J by 6 bases, 2 bases remained unmatched. Of note for this clonotype: The antigen is undetermined.

TCRbeta library construction was performed incorporating unique molecular identifiers. TCRdb called the PCR reads again in MiXCR, with one record for every CDR3 protein. The repertoire holds roughly 50,000 distinct CDR3 sequences, with 44% as singletons. The V gene is TRBV12-3 or TRBV12-4, the J gene TRBJ1-2; TRBD1 agrees at 8 bases. This TCR came from a male patient younger than 18 who had a stem cell transplant for acute lymphoblastic leukemia, so the T cells may come from the graft donor. Sequencing was performed on PBMCs, mostly from graft donor cells, taken 360 days after TCRalphabeta/CD19-depleted stem cell transplant. CDR3 nucleotides: TGTGCCAGCAGTGGACAGGGACATGGCTACACCTTC. It codes for CASSGQGHGYTF.